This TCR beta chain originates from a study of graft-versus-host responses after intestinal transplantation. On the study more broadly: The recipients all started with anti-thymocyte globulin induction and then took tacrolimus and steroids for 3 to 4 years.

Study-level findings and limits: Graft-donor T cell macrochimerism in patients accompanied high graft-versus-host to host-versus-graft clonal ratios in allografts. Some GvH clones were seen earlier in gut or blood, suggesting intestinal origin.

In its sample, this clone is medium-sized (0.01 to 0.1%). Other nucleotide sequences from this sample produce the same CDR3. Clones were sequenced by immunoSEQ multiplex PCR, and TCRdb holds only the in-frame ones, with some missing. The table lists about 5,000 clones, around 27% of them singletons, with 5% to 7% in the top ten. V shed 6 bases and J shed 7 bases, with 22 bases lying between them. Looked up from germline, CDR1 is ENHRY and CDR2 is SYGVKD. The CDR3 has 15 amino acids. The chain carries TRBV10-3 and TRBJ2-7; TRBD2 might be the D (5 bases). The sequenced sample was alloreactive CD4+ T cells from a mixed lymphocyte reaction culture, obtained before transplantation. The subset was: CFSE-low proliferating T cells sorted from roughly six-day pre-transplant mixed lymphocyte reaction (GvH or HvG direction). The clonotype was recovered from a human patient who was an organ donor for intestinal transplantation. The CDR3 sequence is CAIRAAGPTLREQYF. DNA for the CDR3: TGTGCCATCAGGGCGGCGGGTCCGACTCTACGAGAGCAGTACTTC.